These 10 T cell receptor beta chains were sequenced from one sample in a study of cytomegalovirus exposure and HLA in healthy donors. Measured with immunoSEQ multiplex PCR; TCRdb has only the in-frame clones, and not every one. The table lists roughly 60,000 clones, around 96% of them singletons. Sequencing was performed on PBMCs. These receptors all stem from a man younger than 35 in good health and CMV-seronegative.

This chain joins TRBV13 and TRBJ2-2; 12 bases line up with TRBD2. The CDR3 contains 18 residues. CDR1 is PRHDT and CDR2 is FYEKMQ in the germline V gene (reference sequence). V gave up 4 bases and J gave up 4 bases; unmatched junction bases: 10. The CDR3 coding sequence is TGTGCCAGCAGCTCGGCTAGCGGGAGGGCGGGGAGCACCGGGGAGCTGTTTTTT. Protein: CASSSASGRAGSTGELFF. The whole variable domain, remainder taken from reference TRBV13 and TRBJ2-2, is AAGVIQSPRHLIKEKRETATLKCYPIPRHDTVYWYQQGPGQDPQFLISFYEKMQSDKGSIPDRFSAQQFSDYHSELNMSSLELGDSALYFCASSSASGRAGSTGELFFGEGSRLTVL.

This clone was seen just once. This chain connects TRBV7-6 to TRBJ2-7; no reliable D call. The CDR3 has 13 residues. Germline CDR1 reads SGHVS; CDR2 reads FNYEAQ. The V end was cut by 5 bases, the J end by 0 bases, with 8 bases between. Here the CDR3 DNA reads TGTGCCAGCAGCGAGACACTCTCCTACGAGCAGTACTTC. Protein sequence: CASSETLSYEQYF.

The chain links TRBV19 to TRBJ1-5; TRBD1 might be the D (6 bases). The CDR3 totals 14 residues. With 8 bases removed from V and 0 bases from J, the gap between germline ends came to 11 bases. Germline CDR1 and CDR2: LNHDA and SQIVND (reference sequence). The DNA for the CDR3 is TGTGCCAGTCGTAACAGGGATAGCAATCAGCCCCAGCATTTT. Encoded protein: CASRNRDSNQPQHF.

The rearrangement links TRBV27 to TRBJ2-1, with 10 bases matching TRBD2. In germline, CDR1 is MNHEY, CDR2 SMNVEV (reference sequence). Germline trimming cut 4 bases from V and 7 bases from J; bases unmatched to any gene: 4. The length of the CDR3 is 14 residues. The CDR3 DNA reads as TGTGCCAGCAGTTCCCCTAGCGGGGGTAATGAGCAGTTCTTC. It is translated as CASSSPSGGNEQFF.

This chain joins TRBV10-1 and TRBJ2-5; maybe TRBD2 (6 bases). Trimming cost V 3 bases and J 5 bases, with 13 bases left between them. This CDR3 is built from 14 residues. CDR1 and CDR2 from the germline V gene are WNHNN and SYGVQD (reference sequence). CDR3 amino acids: CASSDGAGSETQYF. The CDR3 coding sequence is TGCGCCAGCAGTGATGGAGCGGGCAGCGAGACCCAGTACTTC.

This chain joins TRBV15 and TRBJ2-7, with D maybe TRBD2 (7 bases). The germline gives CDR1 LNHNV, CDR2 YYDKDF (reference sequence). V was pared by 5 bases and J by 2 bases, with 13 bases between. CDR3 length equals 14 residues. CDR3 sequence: CATSDRGGPYEQYF. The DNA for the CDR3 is TGTGCCACCAGCGACCGCGGGGGCCCCTACGAGCAGTACTTC. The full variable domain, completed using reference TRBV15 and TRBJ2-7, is DAMVIQNPRYQVTQFGKPVTLSCSQTLNHNVMYWYQQKSSQAPKLLFHYYDKDFNNEADTPDNFQSRRPNTSFCFLDIRSPGLGDTAMYLCATSDRGGPYEQYFGPGTRLTVT.

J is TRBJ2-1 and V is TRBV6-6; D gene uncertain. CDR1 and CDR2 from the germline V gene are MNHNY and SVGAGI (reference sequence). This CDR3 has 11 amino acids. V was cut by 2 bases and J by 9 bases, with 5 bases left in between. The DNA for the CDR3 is TGTGCCAGCAGTTACCGAGGTGAGCAGTTCTTC. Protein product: CASSYRGEQFF.

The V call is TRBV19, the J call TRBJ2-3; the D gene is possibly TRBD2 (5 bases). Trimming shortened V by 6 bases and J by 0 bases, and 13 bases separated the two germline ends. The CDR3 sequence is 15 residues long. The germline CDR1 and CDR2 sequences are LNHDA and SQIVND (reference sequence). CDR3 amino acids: CASSVSGASTDTQYF. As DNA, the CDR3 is TGTGCCAGTAGCGTAAGCGGAGCTAGCACAGATACGCAGTATTTT.

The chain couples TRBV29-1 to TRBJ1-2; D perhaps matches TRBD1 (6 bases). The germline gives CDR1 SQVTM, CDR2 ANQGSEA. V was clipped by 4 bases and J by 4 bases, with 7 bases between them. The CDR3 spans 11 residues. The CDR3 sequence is CSVGTVYGYTF. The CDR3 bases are TGCAGCGTTGGGACAGTCTATGGCTACACCTTC.

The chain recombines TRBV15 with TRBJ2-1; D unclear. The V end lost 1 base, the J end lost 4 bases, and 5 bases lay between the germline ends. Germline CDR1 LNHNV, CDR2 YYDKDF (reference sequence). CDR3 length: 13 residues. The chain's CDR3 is CATSRVPYNEQFF. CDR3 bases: TGTGCCACCAGCAGAGTTCCTTACAATGAGCAGTTCTTC.